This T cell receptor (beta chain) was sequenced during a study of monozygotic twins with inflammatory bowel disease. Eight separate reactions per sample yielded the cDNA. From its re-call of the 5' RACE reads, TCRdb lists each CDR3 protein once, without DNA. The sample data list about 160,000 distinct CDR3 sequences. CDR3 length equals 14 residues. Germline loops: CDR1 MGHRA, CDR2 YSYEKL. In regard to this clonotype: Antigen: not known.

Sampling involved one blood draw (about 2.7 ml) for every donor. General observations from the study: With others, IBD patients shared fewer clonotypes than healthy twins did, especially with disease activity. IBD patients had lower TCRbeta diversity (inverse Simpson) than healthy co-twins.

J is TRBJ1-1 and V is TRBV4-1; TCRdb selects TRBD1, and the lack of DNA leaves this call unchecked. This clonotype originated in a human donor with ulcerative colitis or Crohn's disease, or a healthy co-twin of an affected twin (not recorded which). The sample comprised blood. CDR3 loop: CASSPFRVLTEAFF.